The 2 T cell receptor beta chains listed next were all sequenced from one sample in a study of vaccination and CD4 T cells after COVID-19. As to time point: late sampling 161 to 241 days after vaccination in three convalescent patients. TCRdb re-called the PCR reads with MiXCR, one entry per CDR3 protein. The sample carries 26,000 or so distinct CDR3 sequences, roughly 50% recorded once. Sequences were derived from CD4+ T cells from blood, sampled about 7 months after SARS-CoV-2 vaccination. These receptors originate from a human donor who had recovered from COVID-19.

The chain joins TRBV6-1 to TRBJ1-5, with 10 bases identical to TRBD1. Germline values: CDR1 MNHNS, CDR2 SASEGT. The trim removed 6 bases at V and 15 bases at J, leaving 14 bases unmatched. The CDR3 totals 14 residues. CDR3 sequence (DNA): TGTGCCAGCAGACCCGACAGGGGGCGTCTTCTTAGGCATTTT. Amino acids: CASRPDRGRLLRHF.

V gene TRBV29-1 combines with J gene TRBJ2-7; D gene unclear. Germline V lookup: CDR1 SQVTM, CDR2 ANQGSEA. V lost 4 bases, J lost 4 bases, and 14 bases lay in between. This CDR3 has 13 amino acids. CDR3 sequence (DNA): TGCAGCGTTGGGTCTGGGCTAGGGTACGAGCAGTACTTC. It translates to CSVGSGLGYEQYF.